This is a list of T cell receptor beta chains from one sample in a study of technical replicates of blood from a handful of donors. TCRdb keeps only in-frame clones here, not all; method: immunoSEQ multiplex PCR. Here the sample spans roughly 79,000 clones, 93% being singletons. Sequences were obtained from T cells isolated from PBMCs. The receptor set was obtained from a human donor in good health. CDR3s include the opening cysteine and the closing phenylalanine or tryptophan. D genes are given only for firm matches. Clone size, where shown, is once, few, many, or a class for clones that have expanded.

cdr3_aa | cdr3_nt | clone_size | j_call | v_call | cdr3_length | d_call
CASSYTLAGGANVLTF | TGTGCCAGCAGTTACACTCTAGCGGGCGGGGCCAACGTCCTGACTTTC | . | TRBJ2-6 | TRBV6-6 | 16 | TRBD2
CASSLTGQGSPEAFF | TGTGCCAGCAGTTTGACAGGACAGGGTAGCCCTGAAGCTTTCTTT | . | TRBJ1-1 | TRBV27 | 15 | TRBD1
CASSIVSGGSYEQYF | TGTGCCAGTAGTATTGTGTCAGGGGGTTCCTACGAGCAGTACTTC | . | TRBJ2-7 | TRBV19 | 15 | TRBD1
CSARRQGGYTF | TGCAGTGCTAGGCGACAGGGTGGCTACACCTTC | . | TRBJ1-2 | TRBV20-1 | 11 | TRBD1
CASSLDRSKAFF | TGTGCCAGCAGCTTAGACAGGAGTAAAGCTTTCTTT | . | TRBJ1-1 | TRBV7-2 | 12 | .
CASSKAPLGYNEQFF | TGTGCCAGCAGCAAAGCGCCTCTAGGATACAATGAGCAGTTCTTC | . | TRBJ2-1 | TRBV21-1 | 15 | .
CASSYSSGSTDTQYF | TGTGCCAGCAGTTACTCTAGCGGGAGCACAGATACGCAGTATTTT | . | TRBJ2-3 | TRBV6-6 | 15 | TRBD2
CASSPEVTEQFF | TGTGCCAGCAGCCCCGAGGTTACTGAGCAGTTCTTC | . | TRBJ2-1 | TRBV5-5 | 12 | .
CASSHGNMMMASGRAYEQYF | TGCGCCAGCAGCCACGGCAACATGATGATGGCTAGCGGGAGAGCTTACGAGCAGTACTTC | . | TRBJ2-7 | TRBV4-3 | 20 | TRBD2
CASSISDRTNTEAFF | TGTGCCAGTAGTATTTCAGACAGGACGAACACTGAAGCTTTCTTT | once | TRBJ1-1 | TRBV19 | 15 | .
CASAVGTSFYEQYF | TGTGCCAGTGCTGTTGGGACTAGCTTCTACGAGCAGTACTTC | few | TRBJ2-7 | TRBV19 | 14 | TRBD2
CASSVPGTRREQYF | TGCGCCAGCAGCGTTCCCGGGACTAGGCGAGAGCAGTACTTC | . | TRBJ2-7 | TRBV4-1 | 14 | TRBD2
CASSQRGISTEAFF | TGTGCCAGCAGCCAAAGGGGGATCAGCACTGAAGCTTTCTTT | . | TRBJ1-1 | TRBV4-2 | 14 | .
CASSPFGGDIYGYTF | TGTGCCAGCAGCCCGTTTGGGGGCGATATCTATGGCTACACCTTC | . | TRBJ1-2 | TRBV7-8 | 15 | .
CATGDTEAFF | TGTGCGACGGGGGACACTGAAGCTTTCTTT | few | TRBJ1-1 | TRBV30 | 10 | .
CASSVGHLNTEAFF | TGTGCCAGCAGCGTAGGGCACCTGAACACTGAAGCTTTCTTT | . | TRBJ1-1 | TRBV9 | 14 | .
CASSLGTGTGYTF | TGTGCCAGCAGTTTGGGGACCGGGACAGGCTACACCTTC | once | TRBJ1-2 | TRBV28 | 13 | .
CASSPGSLNEKLFF | TGTGCCAGTAGTCCCGGTTCCTTGAATGAAAAACTGTTTTTT | . | TRBJ1-4 | TRBV19 | 14 | .
CASSYFPREEGYTF | TGTGCCAGCAGTTACTTCCCCCGGGAGGAAGGCTACACCTTC | . | TRBJ1-2 | TRBV6-5 | 14 | .
CASSLGGTALSYEQYF | TGTGCCAGCAGTTTAGGGGGGACGGCCCTCTCCTACGAGCAGTACTTC | . | TRBJ2-7 | TRBV28 | 16 | .
CAWYGTGQGDTGELFF | TGTGCCTGGTACGGGACGGGACAGGGGGACACCGGGGAGCTGTTTTTT | . | TRBJ2-2 | TRBV30 | 16 | TRBD1
CASSWGQGVEKLFF | TGTGCCAGCAGCTGGGGACAGGGAGTTGAAAAACTGTTTTTT | . | TRBJ1-4 | TRBV2 | 14 | TRBD1